The 25 T cell receptor beta chains below all came from one sample that was sequenced in a study of OX40 agonist ivuxolimab in advanced cancers. The library was obtained by the immunoSEQ multiplex PCR assay. In its TCRdb copy, this immuneACCESS table keeps in-frame sequences only and misses some clones. Where compared with another copy, unresolved V genes explain less than half of these, and the others have no known cause. Present in this sample are about 120,000 clones, 85% to 90% of which were seen just once. The ten top clones hold 0.55% to 0.7% of the sample. Sequencing was performed on CD4+ or CD8+ T cells sorted from blood, taken in a trial of the OX40 agonist ivuxolimab. These receptors were obtained from an adult with an advanced solid tumor such as melanoma, head and neck, liver or kidney cancer.

The V call is TRBV27, the J call TRBJ2-5; 10 bases agree with TRBD2. This CDR3 contains 15 residues. CDR1 MNHEY and CDR2 SMNVEV come from the germline V gene (reference sequence). Trimming removed 8 bases from V and 2 bases from J; junction bases left unmatched: 8. The CDR3 loop reads CASVSSSGGQETQYF. The CDR3 nucleotides are TGTGCCAGCGTTTCTTCTAGCGGGGGTCAAGAGACCCAGTACTTC.

As regards this clone: The sample has other DNA sequences that encode this CDR3 too. The J gene is TRBJ1-4, the V gene TRBV5-1; possible D gene TRBD1, 5 bases. Germline lookup yields CDR1 SGHRS and CDR2 YFSETQ. V dropped 4 bases and J dropped 2 bases, with 9 bases sitting between them. The length of the CDR3 is 14 residues. CDR3 bases: TGCGCCAGCAGCCCGACAGCGACTAATGAAAAACTGTTTTTT. This gives the protein CASSPTATNEKLFF. The full variable domain, its missing parts supplied by reference TRBV5-1 and TRBJ1-4, is KAGVTQTPRYLIKTRGQQVTLSCSPISGHRSVSWYQQTPGQGLQFLFEYFSETQRNKGNFPGRFSGRQFSNSRSEMNVSTLELGDSALYLCASSPTATNEKLFFGSGTQLSVL.

The chain joins TRBV7-2 to TRBJ1-1, with 9 bases fitting TRBD1. V lost 7 bases, J lost 4 bases, and 10 bases stayed unmatched. The CDR3 covers 15 residues. CDR1 SGHTA and CDR2 FQGNSA come from the germline V gene. CDR3 DNA: TGTGCCAGCATCCTAGGGACAGGGCTAGGCACTGAAGCTTTCTTT. Residues: CASILGTGLGTEAFF.

The rearrangement joins TRBV18 to TRBJ2-7, with D possibly being TRBD1 (5 bases). The V gene's germline CDR1 is KGHSH and CDR2 LQKENI. CDR3 length: 16 residues. V was trimmed by 3 bases and J by 4 bases, leaving 19 bases between them. The CDR3 DNA reads TGTGCCAGCTCACCTACCGAGACAGCATCCCTATACGAGCAGTACTTC. It encodes CASSPTETASLYEQYF.

V usage is TRBV7-2 and J usage is TRBJ2-4; D remains ambiguous. Germline CDR1 and CDR2: SGHTA and FQGNSA. The V and J ends lost 7 bases and 1 base respectively, with 8 bases between them. The CDR3 length is 13 residues. The CDR3 coding sequence is TGTGCCAGCAAGGGTGCGGCCAAAAACATTCAGTACTTC. Translating gives CASKGAAKNIQYF.

The V and J genes are TRBV9 and TRBJ2-5, with TRBD2 matching over 15 bases. The CDR3 runs to 17 residues. CDR1 is SGDLS, CDR2 YYNGEE, per germline. The V and J ends lost 0 bases and 5 bases, in that order; junction bases with no gene match: 5. For the CDR3, the DNA is TGTGCCAGCAGCGTAGGGACTAGCGGGGGGGCCTCGGAGACCCAGTACTTC. It codes for CASSVGTSGGASETQYF.

The rearrangement links TRBV7-2 to TRBJ2-1; the match to TRBD2 covers 15 bases. Germline V gene lookup returns CDR1 SGHTA and CDR2 FQGNSA. This CDR3 comprises 19 residues. Losses at the gene ends were 3 bases for V and 2 bases for J; bases not matched to a gene: 8. In DNA form, the CDR3 reads TGTGCCAGCAGCTTGGCGGGACTAGCGGGGGGAATGACCTACAATGAGCAGTTCTTC. It is translated as CASSLAGLAGGMTYNEQFF.

This rearrangement joins TRBV4-1 to TRBJ1-4; D perhaps matches TRBD1 (5 bases). V was clipped by 4 bases and J by 8 bases, with 11 bases between them. There are 13 residues in the CDR3. Germline V CDR1 and CDR2: MGHRA, YSYEKL. The CDR3 DNA reads as TGCGCCAGCAGCCGGCAGGGAGGAGAAAAACTGTTTTTT. Its protein product is CASSRQGGEKLFF.

The V gene is TRBV28, the J gene TRBJ1-5, with D perhaps matching TRBD1 (6 bases). The CDR3 extends over 16 amino acids. V dropped 5 bases and J dropped 1 base, with 15 bases sitting between them. Germline CDR1 reads MDHEN; CDR2 reads SYDVKM. The CDR3 protein is CASSPPGGSSNQPQHF. The CDR3 nucleotides read TGTGCCAGCAGTCCGCCGGGGGGCAGCAGCAATCAGCCCCAGCATTTT.

The chain joins TRBV28 to TRBJ1-1; D perhaps matches TRBD1 (6 bases). Looked up from germline, CDR1 is MDHEN and CDR2 is SYDVKM. This CDR3 contains 16 residues. V was trimmed by 3 bases and J by 4 bases, leaving 18 bases between them. CDR3 residues: CASSLGASTVGTEAFF. The CDR3 bases are TGTGCCAGCAGTTTGGGGGCCTCCACTGTCGGCACTGAAGCTTTCTTT.

The rearrangement links TRBV6-1 to TRBJ1-6; D unresolved. V was shortened by 6 bases and J by 11 bases, with 5 bases between the two germline ends. The germline gives CDR1 MNHNS, CDR2 SASEGT. The CDR3 extends over 10 amino acids. CDR3 coding DNA: TGTGCCAGCAGCCGCCCACCCCTCCACTTT. Translation: CASSRPPLHF.

This rearrangement joins TRBV29-1 to TRBJ2-5, with D unclear. The CDR3 has 12 residues. The V gene's germline CDR1 is SQVTM and CDR2 ANQGSEA. Trimming shortened V by 0 bases and J by 5 bases, and 7 bases separated the two germline ends. CDR3 DNA sequence: TGCAGCGTTGAAGAAAACCTTGAGACCCAGTACTTC. Translated, it gives CSVEENLETQYF. The full variable domain, its missing parts supplied by reference TRBV29-1 and TRBJ2-5, is SAVISQKPSRDICQRGTSLTIQCQVDSQVTMMFWYRQQPGQSLTLIATANQGSEATYESGFVIDKFPISRPNLTFSTLTVSNMSPEDSSIYLCSVEENLETQYFGPGTRLLVL.

The chain carries TRBV2 and TRBJ1-6, with TRBD1 matching 9 bases. CDR1 SNHLY and CDR2 FYNNEI come from the germline V gene. Trimming took 7 bases from V and 7 from J; bases not matched to a gene: 11. The CDR3 totals 16 residues. The CDR3 sequence: CASIAGTGTSNSPLHF. CDR3 bases: TGTGCCAGCATAGCCGGGACAGGGACCTCAAATTCACCCCTCCACTTT.

The V call is TRBV7-2, the J call TRBJ2-5, with D possibly TRBD1 on 6 matching bases. Germline V gene lookup returns CDR1 SGHTA and CDR2 FQGNSA. The V and J ends lost 5 bases and 0 bases respectively, with 10 bases between them. This CDR3 contains 14 residues. The CDR3 region is CASSRTVNQETQYF. In DNA, the CDR3 is TGTGCCAGCAGCCGGACAGTGAACCAAGAGACCCAGTACTTC. The full variable domain, rest sourced from reference TRBV7-2 and TRBJ2-5, is GAGVSQSPSNKVTEKGKDVELRCDPISGHTALYWYRQSLGQGLEFLIYFQGNSAPDKSGLPSDRFSAERTGGSVSTLTIQRTQQEDSAVYLCASSRTVNQETQYFGPGTRLLVL.

The chain couples TRBV19 to TRBJ1-3, with TRBD1 as a possible D gene (5 bases). V was cut by 7 bases and J by 2 bases, with 12 bases left in between. The CDR3 loop spans 14 amino acids. The V gene's germline CDR1 is LNHDA and CDR2 SQIVND (reference sequence). Here the CDR3 reads CASNPSGTGNTIYF. The CDR3 DNA is TGTGCCAGTAACCCTTCAGGGACTGGAAACACCATATATTTT.

This CDR3 reads CASSPGQAKLYGYTF. The DNA for the CDR3 is TGTGCCAGTAGTCCTGGACAGGCGAAGCTCTATGGCTACACCTTC. V and J are TRBV19 and TRBJ1-2, with 7 bases lining up with TRBD1. CDR1 LNHDA and CDR2 SQIVND come from the germline V gene (reference sequence). The CDR3 contains 15 residues. The V segment lost 5 bases and the J segment 4 bases; nucleotides outside the gene matches: 10.

The chain couples TRBV5-1 to TRBJ2-3; TRBD2 is a possible D gene (6 bases). The CDR3 covers 13 residues. V shed 2 bases and J shed 4 bases, with 8 bases lying between them. In germline, CDR1 is SGHRS, CDR2 YFSETQ. The chain's CDR3 is CASSLAGPDTQYF. The DNA for the CDR3 is TGCGCCAGCAGCTTAGCGGGCCCAGATACGCAGTATTTT.

This rearrangement joins TRBV5-1 to TRBJ2-5; 8 bases agree with TRBD1. CDR1 and CDR2 from the germline V gene are SGHRS and YFSETQ. V shed 0 bases, J shed 6 bases, and the junction held 4 bases outside the gene matches. CDR3 length: 14 residues. The CDR3 nucleotides are TGCGCCAGCAGCTTGGGGGGACAGGAGAAGACCCAGTACTTC. Translation: CASSLGGQEKTQYF.

This chain connects TRBV19 to TRBJ2-7; TRBD1 aligns across 7 bases. This CDR3 region has 12 residues. V lost 8 bases and J lost 2; bases outside the gene matches: 3. The germline V gene has CDR1 LNHDA and CDR2 SQIVND (reference sequence). The CDR3 region is CASRDRAYEQYF. The CDR3 nucleotides read TGTGCCAGTCGGGACAGAGCCTACGAGCAGTACTTC.

This clone was seen just once. This chain uses TRBV7-2 with TRBJ1-1; D is possibly TRBD1 (6 bases). The CDR3 sequence is 15 residues long. Germline-derived CDR1 and CDR2 are SGHTA and FQGNSA. The germline V and J ends were trimmed by 1 base and 1 base, with 10 bases remaining between them. CDR3 region: CASSLGGGRNTEAFF. The CDR3 DNA is TGTGCCAGCAGCTTAGGGGGGGGCCGGAACACTGAAGCTTTCTTT.

V gene TRBV5-6 combines with J gene TRBJ1-1; D not certain. Germline CDR1 SGHDT, CDR2 YYEEEE. This CDR3 is 11 amino acids long. V lost 3 bases and J 3 bases, leaving 3 bases between the germline ends. The CDR3 spells CASSYDTEAFF. CDR3 bases: TGTGCCAGCAGCTACGACACTGAAGCTTTCTTT.

This clone was seen a handful of times. This chain connects TRBV12-5 to TRBJ1-2; D might be TRBD1 (6 bases). The germline gives CDR1 LGHNT, CDR2 FRNRAP. The CDR3 sequence is 14 residues long. V dropped 1 base and J dropped 7 bases, with 13 bases sitting between them. This CDR3 is CASGLEGGIGGYTF. DNA of the CDR3: TGTGCTAGTGGTTTGGAAGGGGGGATAGGTGGCTACACCTTC.

The chain recombines TRBV28 with TRBJ1-1; TRBD1 agrees at 8 bases. Germline V CDR1 and CDR2: MDHEN, SYDVKM. Trimming removed 3 bases from V and 0 bases from J; junction bases left unmatched: 6. There are 16 residues in the CDR3. The chain's CDR3 is CASSFGGQGLNTEAFF. CDR3 coding DNA: TGTGCCAGCAGTTTCGGAGGACAGGGATTGAACACTGAAGCTTTCTTT.

The chain uses TRBV10-1 and TRBJ2-3; 9 bases are shared with TRBD1. Trimming took 6 bases from V and 3 from J; bases not matched to a gene: 10. The germline V gene encodes CDR1 WNHNN and CDR2 SYGVQD (reference sequence). The CDR3 runs 16 residues. This CDR3 reads CASSSGTGSVTDTQYF. The CDR3 nucleotides are TGCGCCAGCAGCTCCGGGACAGGGTCGGTGACAGATACGCAGTATTTT.

The chain carries TRBV7-7 and TRBJ2-3; 7 nucleotides agree with TRBD1. The CDR3 spans 15 residues. The trim removed 8 bases at V and 4 bases at J, leaving 12 bases unmatched. Per germline, CDR1 SSHAT and CDR2 FNYEAQ (reference sequence). As DNA, the CDR3 is TGTGCCAGCGGAACAGGGGTCGGCGCGGCAGATACGCAGTATTTT. It is translated as CASGTGVGAADTQYF.